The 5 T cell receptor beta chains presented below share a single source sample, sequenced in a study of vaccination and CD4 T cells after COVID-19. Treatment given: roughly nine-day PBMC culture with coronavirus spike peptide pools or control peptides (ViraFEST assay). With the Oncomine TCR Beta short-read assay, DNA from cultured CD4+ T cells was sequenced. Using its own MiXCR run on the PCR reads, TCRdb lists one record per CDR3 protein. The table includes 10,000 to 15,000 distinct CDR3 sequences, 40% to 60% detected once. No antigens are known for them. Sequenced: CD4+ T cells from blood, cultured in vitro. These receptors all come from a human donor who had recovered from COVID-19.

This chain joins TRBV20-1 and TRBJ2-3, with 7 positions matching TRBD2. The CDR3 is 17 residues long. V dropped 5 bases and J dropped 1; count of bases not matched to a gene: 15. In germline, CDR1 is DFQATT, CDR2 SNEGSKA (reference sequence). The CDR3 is CSAQHGLVILGTDTQYF. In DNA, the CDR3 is TGCAGTGCTCAGCACGGACTAGTCATCCTAGGCACAGATACGCAGTATTTT.

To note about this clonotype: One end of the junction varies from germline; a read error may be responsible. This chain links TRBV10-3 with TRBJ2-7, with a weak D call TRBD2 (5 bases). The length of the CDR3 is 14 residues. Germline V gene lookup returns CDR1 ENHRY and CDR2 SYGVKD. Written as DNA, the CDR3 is TGTGCCATCAATGAGAAAGGGAGTGTATACGAGCAGTACTTC. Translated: CAINEKGSVYEQYF.

CDR3 protein: CASSLDRGDEQFF. CDR3 nucleotides: TGTGCCAGCAGCTTGGATAGGGGAGATGAGCAGTTCTTC. The chain joins TRBV7-8 to TRBJ2-1; tentatively, D is TRBD1 or TRBD2 (5 bases each). The germline V gene encodes CDR1 SGHVS and CDR2 FQNEAQ. Trimming took off 3 bases at V and 8 bases at J, with 11 bases between the two ends. CDR3 size: 13 residues. The full variable domain, completed using reference TRBV7-8 and TRBJ2-1, is GAGVSQSPRYKVAKRGQDVALRCDPISGHVSLFWYQQALGQGPEFLTYFQNEAQLDKSGLPSDRFFAERPEGSVSTLKIQRTQQEDSAVYLCASSLDRGDEQFFGPGTRLTVL.

The CDR3 protein is CASSSRFDWGGPTDTQYF. The CDR3 coding sequence is TGTGCCAGCAGCAGTCGTTTTGACTGGGGCGGACCTACGGATACGCAGTATTTT. J is TRBJ2-3 and V is TRBV28; D is perhaps TRBD1 (5 bases). The CDR3 is 18 residues long. Germline CDR1 is MDHEN and CDR2 is SYDVKM. Trimming shortened V by 6 bases and J by 6 bases, and 28 bases separated the two germline ends.

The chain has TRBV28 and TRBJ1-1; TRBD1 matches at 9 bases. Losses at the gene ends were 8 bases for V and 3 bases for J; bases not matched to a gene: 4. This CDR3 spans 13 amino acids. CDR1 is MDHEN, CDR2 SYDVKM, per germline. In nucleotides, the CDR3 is TGTGCCAGCTCGGGACAGGGCGACACTGAAGCTTTCTTT. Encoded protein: CASSGQGDTEAFF.